Each of the 17 T cell receptor beta chains below was sequenced from the same sample in a study of cytomegalovirus exposure and HLA in healthy donors. PCR involved 60 Vbeta and 13 Jbeta primers. Generated by immunoSEQ multiplex PCR, the TCRdb table keeps only in-frame clones and is missing some. The table shows approximately 160,000 clones, with roughly four fifths occurring only once. The sample comprised PBMCs. These receptors all stem from a middle-aged man in good health and CMV-seropositive.

This chain connects TRBV7-2 to TRBJ2-1, with a weak D call TRBD1 (6 bases). CDR1 and CDR2 (germline): SGHTA, FQGNSA. V was shortened by 2 bases and J by 5 bases, with 16 bases between the two germline ends. This CDR3 has 16 amino acids. The CDR3 nucleotides read TGTGCCAGCAGCTTACAATTAGGGGGAGCCCACAATGAGCAGTTCTTC. Residues: CASSLQLGGAHNEQFF.

This clone has just a few counts. The rearrangement links TRBV19 to TRBJ1-1, with D uncertain. The CDR3 covers 16 residues. The germline V gene has CDR1 LNHDA and CDR2 SQIVND (reference sequence). The germline V and J ends were trimmed by 1 base and 0 bases, with 12 bases remaining between them. The CDR3 DNA follows: TGTGCCAGTAGTATAGGAAAGGCACAGCTGAACACTGAAGCTTTCTTT. It encodes CASSIGKAQLNTEAFF.

V is TRBV7-9 and J is TRBJ2-3, with 8 bases that match TRBD2. Germline V gene sequence: CDR1 SEHNR, CDR2 FQNEAQ (reference sequence). This CDR3 is 16 amino acids long. J was trimmed by 3 bases and V by 1 base; bases with no gene match: 6. The CDR3 here is CASSLGPGGRTDTQYF. CDR3 nucleotides: TGTGCCAGCAGCTTAGGCCCGGGGGGGCGTACAGATACGCAGTATTTT.

The chain carries TRBV6-5 and TRBJ2-1; D is perhaps TRBD2 (5 bases). The CDR3 has 14 amino acids. Trimming left V 5 bases short and J 6 bases short, with 14 bases between. Germline V gene lookup returns CDR1 MNHEY and CDR2 SVGAGI. CDR3 DNA: TGTGCCAGCAGTCATGACTACAACACCAATGAGCAGTTCTTC. The encoded protein is CASSHDYNTNEQFF.

This clone has a handful of counts. This chain joins TRBV30 and TRBJ1-1; tentative D call: TRBD1 (6 bases). The germline gives CDR1 GTSNPN, CDR2 SVGIG (reference sequence). Deletions cut 4 bases from V and 0 bases from J, with 12 bases between. The CDR3 is 14 residues long. Here the CDR3 DNA reads TGTGCCTGGACCTCGGGACAAGTGAACACTGAAGCTTTCTTT. Amino acid sequence: CAWTSGQVNTEAFF.

The CDR3 loop is CAISAQENTDTQYF. In nucleotides, the CDR3 is TGTGCCATCAGTGCCCAGGAAAACACAGATACGCAGTATTTT. This chain joins TRBV10-3 and TRBJ2-3, with D unclear. The germline CDR1 and CDR2 sequences are ENHRY and SYGVKD. V lost 4 bases and J 2 bases, leaving 10 bases between the germline ends. The length of the CDR3 is 14 residues.

The chain couples TRBV21-1 to TRBJ2-2; the DNA was not used to check the table's D call, TRBD1. TRBV21-1 is a documented pseudogene. The CDR3 runs to 15 residues. The CDR3 here is CASSNFVRSTGELFF. The DNA of the CDR3 is TGTGCCAGCAGCAATTTTGTCAGATCGACCGGGGAGCTGTTTTTT.

J is TRBJ2-3 and V is TRBV11-2, with D tentatively TRBD2 (5 bases). The CDR3 has 14 residues. Per the germline V gene, CDR1 is SGHAT and CDR2 is FQNNGV. Trimming removed 6 bases at V and 2 bases at J, with 12 bases between. The CDR3 region is CASRAVGTTDTQYF. DNA for the CDR3: TGTGCCAGCAGAGCGGTGGGCACCACAGATACGCAGTATTTT.

This clone showed up just once. The genes are TRBV7-9 and TRBJ2-1; 8 bases align to TRBD1. From germline, CDR1 is SEHNR and CDR2 FQNEAQ (reference sequence). With V trimmed by 5 bases and J by 15 bases, 6 bases remained unmatched. The CDR3 length is 11 residues. CDR3: CASSQDRVRFF. The CDR3 nucleotides read TGTGCCAGCAGCCAGGACAGGGTGAGGTTCTTC. The complete variable domain, with remaining parts taken from reference TRBV7-9 and TRBJ2-1, reads DTGVSQNPRHKITKRGQNVTFRCDPISEHNRLYWYRQTLGQGPEFLTYFQNEAQLEKSRLLSDRFSAERPKGSFSTLEIQRTEQGDSAMYLCASSQDRVRFFGPGTRLTVL.

The rearrangement uses TRBV6-6 and TRBJ1-1, with D perhaps matching TRBD1 (6 bases). The germline V and J ends were trimmed by 4 bases and 4 bases, with 13 bases remaining between them. CDR3 length: 14 amino acids. In germline, CDR1 is MNHNY, CDR2 SVGAGI (reference sequence). The chain's CDR3 is CASSSSGAGTEAFF. As DNA, the CDR3 is TGTGCCAGCAGTTCCTCGGGGGCAGGCACTGAAGCTTTCTTT.

In nucleotides, the CDR3 is TGTGCCAGCAGTGTAAGACAGTTCGCGAACACCGGGGAGCTGTTTTTT. Its translation is CASSVRQFANTGELFF. This chain connects TRBV2 to TRBJ2-2; the D gene is possibly TRBD1 (5 bases). The CDR3 loop spans 16 amino acids. V gave up 4 bases and J gave up 0 bases, with 12 bases separating them. Germline V gene lookup returns CDR1 SNHLY and CDR2 FYNNEI.

The V call is TRBV2, the J call TRBJ2-7, with TRBD1 matching 9 bases. The CDR3 runs to 13 residues. V dropped 3 bases and J dropped 6; count of bases not matched to a gene: 3. Per germline, CDR1 SNHLY and CDR2 FYNNEI. This CDR3 reads CASSEGQGSEQYF. CDR3 in DNA: TGTGCCAGCAGTGAGGGACAGGGCTCCGAGCAGTACTTC.

The chain recombines TRBV7-2 with TRBJ2-5; 8 bases map to TRBD1. CDR1 and CDR2 from the germline V gene are SGHTA and FQGNSA. Unmatched junction bases numbered 9, after V lost 4 bases and J lost 5 bases. The CDR3 loop spans 15 amino acids. In DNA form, the CDR3 reads TGTGCCAGCAGCTCATACAGGGGGAGTTGGGAGACCCAGTACTTC. Encoded protein: CASSSYRGSWETQYF. Filled out from reference TRBV7-2 and TRBJ2-5, the complete variable domain reads GAGVSQSPSNKVTEKGKDVELRCDPISGHTALYWYRQSLGQGLEFLIYFQGNSAPDKSGLPSDRFSAERTGGSVSTLTIQRTQQEDSAVYLCASSSYRGSWETQYFGPGTRLLVL.

The chain links TRBV28 to TRBJ1-5; TRBD1 matches at 7 bases. V was clipped by 3 bases and J by 9 bases; unmatched bases: 8. The germline V gene encodes CDR1 MDHEN and CDR2 SYDVKM. CDR3 length: 14 amino acids. CDR3 amino acids: CASSFTISGGPQHF. CDR3 coding DNA: TGTGCCAGCAGTTTTACAATTTCAGGGGGGCCCCAGCATTTT. Filled out from reference TRBV28 and TRBJ1-5, the complete variable domain reads DVKVTQSSRYLVKRTGEKVFLECVQDMDHENMFWYRQDPGLGLRLIYFSYDVKMKEKGDIPEGYSVSREKKERFSLILESASTNQTSMYLCASSFTISGGPQHFGDGTRLSIL.

The chain combines TRBV28 with TRBJ2-3, with 9 bases aligning to TRBD1. This CDR3 is built from 14 residues. The trim removed 4 bases at V and 1 base at J, leaving 0 bases unmatched. Per germline, CDR1 MDHEN and CDR2 SYDVKM. The CDR3 DNA sequence: TGTGCCAGCAGTTGGGACAGGGGCACAGATACGCAGTATTTT. Its protein is CASSWDRGTDTQYF. The complete variable domain, with remaining parts taken from reference TRBV28 and TRBJ2-3, reads DVKVTQSSRYLVKRTGEKVFLECVQDMDHENMFWYRQDPGLGLRLIYFSYDVKMKEKGDIPEGYSVSREKKERFSLILESASTNQTSMYLCASSWDRGTDTQYFGPGTRLTVL.

The chain uses TRBV30 and TRBJ1-1; D remains unclear. This CDR3 spans 14 amino acids. Trimming removed 3 bases at V and 3 bases at J, with 14 bases between. Germline loops: CDR1 GTSNPN, CDR2 SVGIG (reference sequence). Here the CDR3 reads CAWRRRRRDTEAFF. The CDR3 DNA reads as TGTGCCTGGAGAAGACGACGGCGGGACACTGAAGCTTTCTTT.

The chain has TRBV6-5 and TRBJ1-5, with D perhaps TRBD1 (5 bases). The CDR3 is 13 amino acids. Germline-derived CDR1 and CDR2 are MNHEY and SVGAGI. V gave up 7 bases and J gave up 3 bases, with 10 bases separating them. In DNA form, the CDR3 reads TGTGCCAGCAAGGCAGGGTCCAATCAGCCCCAGCATTTT. Its protein is CASKAGSNQPQHF.